This TCR beta chain was sequenced during a study of blood T cells in healthy people across ages. With a J-beta primer mix and a sample-barcoded 5' primer, a second PCR ran about 7 to 11 cycles. Each cDNA molecule was tagged by a template-switch adaptor with 12 random nucleotides. In TCRdb, the 5' RACE reads were re-called with MiXCR into one record per CDR3 protein. Among approximately 790,000 distinct CDR3 sequences listed, 62% were seen once. Trimming took 0 bases from V and 5 from J, leaving 13 bases between them. This CDR3 comprises 15 residues. In germline, CDR1 is SSHAT, CDR2 FNYEAQ (reference sequence).

The sequenced sample consisted of blood. The receptor's source is a young man in good health. The gene calls are TRBV7-7 and TRBJ2-5; the D gene is possibly TRBD1 (5 bases). The chain's CDR3 is CASSLALAGLETQYF. CDR3 coding DNA: TGTGCCAGCAGCTTAGCGCTGGCAGGGTTGGAGACCCAGTACTTC.